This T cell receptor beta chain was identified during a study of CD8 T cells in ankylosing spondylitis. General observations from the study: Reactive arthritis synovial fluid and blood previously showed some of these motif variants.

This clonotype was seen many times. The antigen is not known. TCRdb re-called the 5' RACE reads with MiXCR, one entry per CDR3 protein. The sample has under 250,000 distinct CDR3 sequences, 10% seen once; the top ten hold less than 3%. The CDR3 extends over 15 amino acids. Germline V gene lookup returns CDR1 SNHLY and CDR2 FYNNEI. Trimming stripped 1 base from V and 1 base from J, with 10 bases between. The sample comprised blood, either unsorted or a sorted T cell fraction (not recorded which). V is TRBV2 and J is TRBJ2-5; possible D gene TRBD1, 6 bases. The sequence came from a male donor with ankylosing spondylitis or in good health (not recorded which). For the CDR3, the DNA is TGTGCCAGCAGTGAAGGCACAGGGCGCCAAGAGACCCAGTACTTC. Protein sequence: CASSEGTGRQETQYF. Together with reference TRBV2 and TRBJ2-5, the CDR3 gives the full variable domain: EPEVTQTPSHQVTQMGQEVILRCVPISNHLYFYWYRQILGQKVEFLVSFYNNEISEKSEIFDDQFSVERPDGSNFTLKIRSTKLEDSAMYFCASSEGTGRQETQYFGPGTRLLVL.